This T cell receptor (beta chain) was found in a study of blood T cell repertoires in COVID-19. Overall study: COVID-19 samples from acute and convalescent phases originated in the United States, Italy and Spain. Sources were T cells, B-cell-depleted T cells, or PBMCs; the material itself was cDNA or gDNA.

The V end was cut by 4 bases, the J end by 2 bases, with 12 bases between. Germline values: CDR1 SGHRS, CDR2 YFSETQ. This CDR3 region has 15 residues. Original methodology: For nucleated cells, counts were estimated from reference gene primer amplification. The protocol was immunoSEQ multiplex PCR, while the TCRdb copy is restricted to in-frame clones and leaves out a portion. From that table come the V and J calls and clone size; the DNA was used to work out D and trimming. This table has approximately 210,000 clones, 70% to 90% appearing once. The sequencing input was peripheral blood. The J gene is TRBJ2-2, the V gene TRBV5-1, with D perhaps matching TRBD1 (6 bases). The sequence was obtained from a man aged 40-49 years with acute or convalescent COVID-19. The CDR3 sequence: CASSAGTPNTGELFF. In nucleotides, the CDR3 is TGCGCCAGCAGCGCCGGGACACCTAACACCGGGGAGCTGTTTTTT.